Below, 32 T cell receptor beta chains from the same sample are listed, as sequenced in a study of blood T cell repertoires in COVID-19. Repertoires were generated with immunoSEQ multiplex PCR, while TCRdb's copy carries only in-frame clones and drops some. The profile shows about 260,000 clones, around 87% of them singletons. The sample taken for sequencing was peripheral blood. Receptors were obtained from a woman aged 40-49 years who had recovered from COVID-19.

The V and J genes are TRBV27 and TRBJ2-3; 13 positions match TRBD2. The CDR3 covers 20 residues. In germline, CDR1 is MNHEY, CDR2 SMNVEV (reference sequence). Losses at the gene ends were 3 bases for V and 0 bases for J; bases not matched to a gene: 12. CDR3 amino acids: CASSLWTSGGPPLSTDTQYF. Here the CDR3 DNA reads TGTGCCAGCAGTTTGTGGACTAGCGGGGGCCCACCTCTCAGCACAGATACGCAGTATTTT.

The CDR3 sequence is CASGDGGTVLADTQYF. For the CDR3, the DNA is TGCGCCAGCGGGGACGGAGGGACTGTTCTAGCAGATACGCAGTATTTT. The rearrangement joins TRBV5-1 to TRBJ2-3; D may be TRBD2 (6 bases). Trimming removed 7 bases at V and 4 bases at J, with 22 bases between. The CDR3 has 16 amino acids. From germline, CDR1 is SGHRS and CDR2 YFSETQ.

The V gene is TRBV13, the J gene TRBJ2-3, with D unclear. The germline V and J ends were trimmed by 1 base and 2 bases, with 10 bases remaining between them. Germline V gene sequence: CDR1 PRHDT, CDR2 FYEKMQ (reference sequence). The CDR3 has 15 amino acids. In nucleotides, the CDR3 is TGTGCCAGCAGCTTAGCCTCTGCGAACACAGATACGCAGTATTTT. Its protein product is CASSLASANTDTQYF. The variable domain in full, with the rest retrieved from reference TRBV13 and TRBJ2-3, is AAGVIQSPRHLIKEKRETATLKCYPIPRHDTVYWYQQGPGQDPQFLISFYEKMQSDKGSIPDRFSAQQFSDYHSELNMSSLELGDSALYFCASSLASANTDTQYFGPGTRLTVL.

As for this clone: Other DNA sequences within the sample encode an identical CDR3. The chain combines TRBV3-1 (or the pseudogene TRBV3-2) with TRBJ1-3; the D is unclear. Per germline, CDR1 LGHDT and CDR2 YNNKEL (reference sequence). V lost 4 bases to trimming and J lost 0 bases, with 4 bases between them. The CDR3 loop spans 13 amino acids. CDR3 nucleotides: TGTGCCAGCAGCCCGAGCTCTGGAAACACCATATATTTT. Protein product: CASSPSSGNTIYF.

This clone was counted once. The rearrangement joins TRBV3-1 (or the pseudogene TRBV3-2) to TRBJ2-7, with TRBD1 matching over 7 bases. Germline V lookup: CDR1 LGHDT, CDR2 YNNKEL (reference sequence). The CDR3 spans 12 residues. V lost 6 bases and J lost 3; bases outside the gene matches: 2. CDR3 nucleotides: TGTGCCAGCAGTAGACAGGGCTACGAGCAGTACTTC. Encoded protein: CASSRQGYEQYF.

In this sample, this clone turned up a few times. The V call is TRBV4-3, the J call TRBJ2-7; TRBD2 agrees at 13 bases. The CDR3 has 16 residues. V was clipped by 4 bases and J by 2 bases; unmatched bases: 5. Germline V CDR1 and CDR2: LGHNA, YSLEER. CDR3: CASSRRLAGGPYEQYF. CDR3 coding DNA: TGCGCCAGCAGCCGCCGACTAGCGGGGGGCCCCTACGAGCAGTACTTC.

The J gene is TRBJ1-1, the V gene TRBV30; D remains ambiguous. There are 13 residues in the CDR3. Germline V gives CDR1 GTSNPN, CDR2 SVGIG (reference sequence). Between the trimmed V and J ends, which lost 2 bases and 6 bases, there was a span of 13 bases. The CDR3 DNA is TGTGCCTGGAGTTTCCCCCCAGGCCCTGAAGCTTTCTTT. Translated: CAWSFPPGPEAFF. The full variable domain, with the rest looked up from reference TRBV30 and TRBJ1-1, is SQTIHQWPATLVQPVGSPLSLECTVEGTSNPNLYWYRQAAGRGLQLLFYSVGIGQISSEVPQNLSASRPQDRQFILSSKKLLLSDSGFYLCAWSFPPGPEAFFGQGTRLTVV.

The rearrangement joins TRBV3-1 (or the pseudogene TRBV3-2) to TRBJ2-3, with 9 bases fitting TRBD2. Trimming took 3 bases from V and 1 from J; bases not matched to a gene: 2. The CDR3 spans 15 residues. Germline CDR1 LGHDT, CDR2 YNNKEL (reference sequence). The CDR3 DNA follows: TGTGCCAGCAGCCACCCTAGCGGGGGCACAGATACGCAGTATTTT. Its protein product is CASSHPSGGTDTQYF.

The rearrangement links TRBV15 to TRBJ1-4; D remains ambiguous. The CDR3 is 13 residues long. Looked up from germline, CDR1 is LNHNV and CDR2 is YYDKDF (reference sequence). V lost 8 bases to trimming and J lost 3 bases, with 10 bases between them. The CDR3 DNA follows: TGTGCCACCCGAGAGTTGTCTAATGAAAAACTGTTTTTT. As protein: CATRELSNEKLFF.

The V call is TRBV6-5, the J call TRBJ2-2, with 7 bases lining up with TRBD1. Germline V lookup: CDR1 MNHEY, CDR2 SVGAGI. There are 14 residues in the CDR3. J was trimmed by 5 bases and V by 6 bases; bases with no gene match: 6. The CDR3 reads CASRDETGTGELFF. The CDR3 DNA follows: TGTGCCAGCAGGGACGAGACAGGGACCGGGGAGCTGTTTTTT.

The J gene is TRBJ2-5, the V gene TRBV11-2, with unresolved D. Germline V gene lookup returns CDR1 SGHAT and CDR2 FQNNGV. This CDR3 contains 13 residues. Trimming stripped 5 bases from V and 3 bases from J, with 10 bases between. In DNA, the CDR3 is TGTGCCAGCAGCCTACGTCTCAAAGAGACCCAGTACTTC. Translation gives CASSLRLKETQYF.

The chain carries TRBV19 and TRBJ1-4, with TRBD1 matching 7 bases. The CDR3 extends over 17 amino acids. Germline lookup yields CDR1 LNHDA and CDR2 SQIVND (reference sequence). V lost 10 bases, J lost 5 bases, and 19 bases stayed unmatched. CDR3 in amino acids: CATNPREGGSPNEKLFF. DNA of the CDR3: TGTGCCACCAACCCAAGGGAAGGGGGCAGCCCGAATGAAAAACTGTTTTTT.

The J gene is TRBJ2-7, the V gene TRBV11-2, with D tentatively TRBD1 (6 bases). Between the trimmed V and J ends, which lost 4 bases and 1 base, there was a span of 14 bases. The CDR3 is made up of 15 amino acids. Germline V gives CDR1 SGHAT, CDR2 FQNNGV. CDR3: CASSSGQSWSYEQYF. The CDR3 coding sequence is TGTGCCAGCAGCTCAGGACAGTCCTGGTCCTACGAGCAGTACTTC.

The chain links TRBV7-9 to TRBJ1-2; D remains unclear. Trimming shortened V by 5 bases and J by 1 base, and 8 bases separated the two germline ends. Germline V gene sequence: CDR1 SEHNR, CDR2 FQNEAQ (reference sequence). The CDR3 extends over 13 amino acids. The CDR3: CASSLYNNYGYTF. The CDR3 DNA follows: TGTGCCAGCAGCCTTTACAATAACTATGGCTACACCTTC.

The chain has TRBV6-2 or TRBV6-3 and TRBJ2-7; TRBD2 matches at 9 bases. In germline, CDR1 is MNHEY, CDR2 SVGEGT. The CDR3 sequence is 15 residues long. Unmatched junction bases numbered 10, after V lost 6 bases and J lost 4 bases. The DNA of the CDR3 is TGTGCCAGCAGCGGGTTGGGACTAGCCACATACGAGCAGTACTTC. Translation: CASSGLGLATYEQYF.

The chain combines TRBV7-2 with TRBJ2-5; a possible D gene is TRBD2 (5 bases). Trimming took 5 bases from V and 5 from J, leaving 15 bases between them. This CDR3 has 14 amino acids. Germline CDR1 is SGHTA and CDR2 is FQGNSA. This CDR3 reads CASSLLLGSETQYF. CDR3 nucleotide sequence: TGTGCCAGCAGCCTGTTACTAGGATCTGAGACCCAGTACTTC.

This sequence joins TRBV5-4 and TRBJ2-2, with 8 positions matching TRBD2. The germline V gene has CDR1 SGHNT and CDR2 YYREEE (reference sequence). This CDR3 contains 16 residues. Trimming cost V 4 bases and J 7 bases; bases outside gene matches: 12. In nucleotides, the CDR3 is TGTGCCAGCAGCGCCCGCGGGGGGCCCCCCAACGGGGAGCTGTTTTTT. The encoded protein is CASSARGGPPNGELFF.

V usage is TRBV5-1 and J usage is TRBJ1-2, with 9 bases identical to TRBD1. CDR1 and CDR2 (germline): SGHRS, YFSETQ. The length of the CDR3 is 15 residues. The trim removed 0 bases at V and 8 bases at J, leaving 8 bases unmatched. The CDR3 bases are TGCGCCAGCAGCTTGGAGCCTATTGGACAGGGGGGCTACACCTTC. This codes for CASSLEPIGQGGYTF. The full variable domain, in which reference TRBV5-1 and TRBJ1-2 provide the parts outside the CDR3, is KAGVTQTPRYLIKTRGQQVTLSCSPISGHRSVSWYQQTPGQGLQFLFEYFSETQRNKGNFPGRFSGRQFSNSRSEMNVSTLELGDSALYLCASSLEPIGQGGYTFGSGTRLTVV.

This clone was seen a few times. CDR3 loop: CSVATDTQYF. The DNA of the CDR3 is TGCAGCGTTGCAACAGATACGCAGTATTTT. The rearrangement uses TRBV29-1 and TRBJ2-3; no reliable D call. V dropped 4 bases and J dropped 3 bases, with 2 bases sitting between them. Germline CDR1 is SQVTM and CDR2 is ANQGSEA. This CDR3 region has 10 residues.

The chain carries TRBV3-1 (or the pseudogene TRBV3-2) and TRBJ2-3; TRBD1 matches at 9 bases. V was pared by 2 bases and J by 7 bases, with 4 bases of the junction left unmatched. Germline V gives CDR1 LGHDT, CDR2 YNNKEL (reference sequence). The CDR3 is 14 residues long. The CDR3 region has the DNA TGTGCCAGCAGCCAACCGGGACAGGGTAATACGCAGTATTTT. It specifies CASSQPGQGNTQYF.

This clone appeared a single time. This chain joins TRBV12-3 or TRBV12-4 and TRBJ1-1, with a possible D match to TRBD1 (5 bases). Trimming removed 6 bases at V and 0 bases at J, with 8 bases between. This CDR3 contains 13 residues. The CDR3 bases are TGTGCCAGCAGAGTAGGGGTGAACACTGAAGCTTTCTTT. Translation gives CASRVGVNTEAFF.

V usage is TRBV30 and J usage is TRBJ2-5; weak D call: TRBD2 (5 bases). The CDR3 has 15 residues. Between the trimmed V and J ends, which lost 0 bases and 0 bases, there was a span of 11 bases. CDR1 and CDR2 (germline): GTSNPN, SVGIG (reference sequence). DNA of the CDR3: TGTGCCTGGAGTGTCGGCGGGTGGTACCAAGAGACCCAGTACTTC. Translated, it gives CAWSVGGWYQETQYF.

This clone has only one observation. V usage is TRBV6-1 and J usage is TRBJ2-7, with 9 bases fitting TRBD1. The germline CDR1 and CDR2 sequences are MNHNS and SASEGT. V shed 1 base, J shed 4 bases, and the junction held 5 bases outside the gene matches. CDR3 size: 15 residues. The CDR3 DNA reads TGTGCCAGCAGTGAAGGGACAGGGGCCCCTTACGAGCAGTACTTC. As protein: CASSEGTGAPYEQYF.

The sample holds one count of this clone. The chain couples TRBV19 to TRBJ1-1; 7 bases match TRBD1. The junction had 9 bases not matched to a gene; V was cut back by 4 bases and J by 1 base. The CDR3 covers 16 residues. CDR1 is LNHDA, CDR2 SQIVND, per germline (reference sequence). The CDR3 is CASSTTRTGTNTEAFF. CDR3 nucleotide sequence: TGTGCCAGTAGTACAACTCGGACAGGAACGAACACTGAAGCTTTCTTT.

The chain carries TRBV5-6 and TRBJ1-3; D is unresolved. Germline loops: CDR1 SGHDT, CDR2 YYEEEE. CDR3 length: 14 residues. Trimming stripped 1 base from V and 4 bases from J, with 9 bases between. In DNA form, the CDR3 reads TGTGCCAGCAGCTTGCGAGGGAGAGGAAACACCATATATTTT. Translation: CASSLRGRGNTIYF.

The V gene is TRBV5-4, the J gene TRBJ2-7; TRBD2 is a possible D gene (6 bases). This CDR3 region has 13 residues. Trimming pared 4 bases from V and 3 bases from J, leaving 11 bases between. CDR1 and CDR2 from the germline V gene are SGHNT and YYREEE (reference sequence). CDR3 bases: TGTGCCAGCAGCCCGCCGGGGGTCTACGAGCAGTACTTC. Translation: CASSPPGVYEQYF. Looking up the rest from reference TRBV5-4 and TRBJ2-7 gives the full variable domain: ETGVTQSPTHLIKTRGQQVTLRCSSQSGHNTVSWYQQALGQGPQFIFQYYREEENGRGNFPPRFSGLQFPNYSSELNVNALELDDSALYLCASSPPGVYEQYFGPGTRLTVT.

This clone was observed a single time. For the CDR3, the DNA is TGTGCCAGCTCTCTAGCGGGGGTACAAGAGACCCAGTACTTC. It yields the protein CASSLAGVQETQYF. The chain employs TRBV7-2 and TRBJ2-5; 10 bases match TRBD2. V lost 8 bases, J lost 2 bases, and 5 bases stayed unmatched. The CDR3 has 14 residues. Per the germline V gene, CDR1 is SGHTA and CDR2 is FQGNSA.

On this clone: Distinct nucleotide sequences in the sample also encode this CDR3. The chain combines TRBV7-9 with TRBJ2-7; weak D call: TRBD1 (7 bases). This CDR3 comprises 12 residues. V was clipped by 6 bases and J by 6 bases, with 12 bases between them. Germline CDR1 and CDR2: SEHNR and FQNEAQ (reference sequence). The CDR3 reads CASSLQGGEQYF. The CDR3 nucleotides read TGTGCCAGCAGTCTGCAGGGGGGCGAGCAGTACTTC. The full variable domain, completed using reference TRBV7-9 and TRBJ2-7, is DTGVSQNPRHKITKRGQNVTFRCDPISEHNRLYWYRQTLGQGPEFLTYFQNEAQLEKSRLLSDRFSAERPKGSFSTLEIQRTEQGDSAMYLCASSLQGGEQYFGPGTRLTVT.

The chain employs TRBV10-1 and TRBJ2-7, with a weak D call TRBD2 (6 bases). Germline assignment: CDR1 WNHNN and CDR2 SYGVQD (reference sequence). Trimming removed 4 bases at V and 2 bases at J, with 12 bases between. CDR3 length equals 14 residues. The CDR3 nucleotides read TGCGCCAGCAGTGGCCGGGGGTCCGCCTACGAGCAGTACTTC. It encodes CASSGRGSAYEQYF.

The chain uses TRBV7-9 and TRBJ1-6; 10 bases match TRBD1. Losses at the gene ends were 3 bases for V and 4 bases for J; bases not matched to a gene: 6. The CDR3 runs to 17 residues. Germline assignment: CDR1 SEHNR and CDR2 FQNEAQ (reference sequence). CDR3 amino acids: CASSLGDRGPYNSPLHF. CDR3 coding DNA: TGTGCCAGCAGCTTGGGCGACAGGGGGCCTTATAATTCACCCCTCCACTTT.

CDR3 loop: CASSLIRGGELFF. The CDR3, as DNA: TGCGCCAGCAGCTTGATCCGGGGCGGGGAGCTGTTTTTT. The rearrangement joins TRBV5-1 to TRBJ2-2; D possibly corresponds to TRBD2 (5 bases). CDR3 length: 13 residues. V dropped 1 base and J dropped 7 bases, with 8 bases sitting between them. Germline loops: CDR1 SGHRS, CDR2 YFSETQ.

The CDR3 DNA reads as TGCGCCAGCAGCAATGAACTGAGTAACGGCTTACTAAACACTGAAGCTTTCTTT. This codes for CASSNELSNGLLNTEAFF. The chain combines TRBV4-3 with TRBJ1-1, with D hard to call. The CDR3 spans 18 residues. Trimming cost V 5 bases and J 2 bases, with 24 bases left between them. Germline loops: CDR1 LGHNA, CDR2 YSLEER.